This T cell receptor (beta chain) appears in the sequencing data of a study of blood T cell repertoires in COVID-19. V was pared by 11 bases and J by 5 bases, with 15 bases between. The germline V gene has CDR1 SNHLY and CDR2 FYNNEI. CDR3 length: 12 residues. Libraries were prepared by immunoSEQ multiplex PCR; TCRdb keeps only in-frame clonotypes and omits some of them. In the table there are fewer than 120,000 clones, 75% to 80% of which are singletons. This clone was found once. The gene calls are TRBV2 and TRBJ2-5; tentatively, D is TRBD2 (5 bases). The TCR comes from a woman of 80 years or more with active or convalescent COVID-19. Specimen: peripheral blood. CDR3 in amino acids: CAPTGISETQYF. CDR3 coding DNA: TGTGCCCCCACGGGGATTAGCGAGACCCAGTACTTC.